Listed below are T cell receptor beta chains from one sample, sequenced in a study of memory CD4+ T cells and cytomegalovirus serostatus. Using immunoSEQ multiplex PCR, the repertoire was profiled, and TCRdb retains in-frame clones only, with some absent. The table has approximately 63,000 clones, about three quarters seen once; the top ten hold around 0.58%. Material for sequencing was memory CD4+ T cells from blood. These receptors were collected from an adult in good health and CMV-seronegative. Some clones in this sample may be carry-over from other donors' samples. Each CDR3 is given with its conserved first and last residue. A D gene is named only where the DNA matches it firmly. The size field is filled for only some rows; it gives once, few, many or a size class.

j_call,d_call,v_call,clone_size,cdr3_aa,cdr3_nt
TRBJ2-3,.,TRBV10-1,.,CASIQTITDTQYF,TGCGCCAGCATTCAGACCATCACAGATACGCAGTATTTT
TRBJ1-1,.,TRBV9,.,CASSVSAQNTEAFF,TGTGCCAGCAGCGTGTCGGCCCAGAACACTGAAGCTTTCTTT
TRBJ1-5,.,TRBV14,.,CASSQGEGQPQHF,TGTGCCAGCAGCCAAGGGGAGGGGCAGCCCCAGCATTTT
TRBJ2-2,.,TRBV7-9,.,CASSFYSYGQSTGELFF,TGTGCCAGCAGCTTTTACTCGTATGGACAGTCCACCGGGGAGCTGTTTTTT
TRBJ2-7,TRBD1,TRBV20-1,.,CSAPFRTGMIF,TGCAGTGCACCGTTCCGGACAGGGATGATCTTC
TRBJ2-7,.,TRBV5-1,.,CASSLIWSSYEQYF,TGCGCCAGCAGCTTGATTTGGAGCTCCTACGAGCAGTACTTC
TRBJ2-6,.,TRBV27,once,CASSSWASGANVLTF,TGTGCCAGCAGTTCATGGGCCTCTGGGGCCAACGTCCTGACTTTC
TRBJ2-1,.,TRBV19,.,CASSPHAGAGQSYNEQFF,TGTGCCAGTAGTCCTCACGCCGGCGCGGGGCAGTCCTACAATGAGCAGTTCTTC
TRBJ2-4,.,TRBV25-1,.,CASSGFGQSKNIQYF,TGTGCCAGCAGTGGCTTCGGACAGAGCAAAAACATTCAGTACTTC
TRBJ2-1,.,TRBV7-8,.,CASRPRAGLGGRINEQFF,TGTGCCAGCAGGCCCCGGGCGGGACTGGGAGGTCGGATCAATGAGCAGTTCTTC
TRBJ2-5,.,TRBV7-3,few,CASSPFAGETQYF,TGTGCCAGCAGCCCTTTTGCTGGGGAGACCCAGTACTTC
TRBJ1-6,TRBD1,TRBV25-1,.,CASSLWDRGSLHF,TGTGCCAGCAGTCTCTGGGACAGGGGTTCTCTCCACTTT
TRBJ1-4,TRBD1,TRBV7-9,once,CASSFLRQGTGYEKLFF,TGTGCCAGCAGCTTCCTTAGGCAGGGGACAGGTTATGAAAAACTGTTTTTT